Described below is a single T cell receptor beta chain sequence and its context. The germline V and J ends were trimmed by 9 bases and 5 bases, with 11 bases remaining between them. CDR1 is WSHSY, CDR2 SAAADI, per germline. The CDR3 runs 11 residues. The data were produced by immunoSEQ multiplex PCR, yet TCRdb's version contains in-frame clones alone and is incomplete. The table lists about 1 million clones, approximately 76% of them singletons. This sample was included in a study of shared clonotypes between healthy human individuals. The specimen sequenced was memory CD4+ T cells sorted from blood. Subset given: CD45RA-negative fraction. The receptor's source is a man in his late teens or twenties in good health. The chain is built from TRBV10-2 and TRBJ2-7; D gene ambiguous. The CDR3 DNA follows: TGCGCCAGTAGACATGGGGACGAGCAGTACTTC. It codes for CASRHGDEQYF.